Presented here are 26 T cell receptor beta chains from one specimen sequenced in a study of blood T cell repertoires in COVID-19. Generated by immunoSEQ multiplex PCR, the TCRdb table keeps only in-frame clones and is missing some. The sample yields about 140,000 clones, over 70% seen once. Material for sequencing was PBMCs or T cells enriched from blood (not recorded which). The receptor set was obtained from a man in his 60s who had recovered from COVID-19.

The genes are TRBV6-5 and TRBJ2-3; tentatively, D is TRBD2 (7 bases). CDR1 and CDR2 from the germline V gene are MNHEY and SVGAGI. CDR3 length: 13 residues. V lost 6 bases, J lost 5 bases, and 12 bases lay in between. DNA of the CDR3: TGTGCCAGCAGCCCGGGGGGCCAAGATACGCAGTATTTT. The encoded protein is CASSPGGQDTQYF.

This chain uses TRBV2 with TRBJ1-2; the D is unclear. CDR3 size: 14 residues. V lost 6 bases, J lost 4 bases, and 15 bases lay in between. Per the germline V gene, CDR1 is SNHLY and CDR2 is FYNNEI. The CDR3 reads CASRRMMPLYGYTF. The CDR3, as DNA: TGTGCCAGCAGGCGCATGATGCCTCTCTATGGCTACACCTTC.

CDR3 in DNA: TGCAGCGTAGGGAGCTCCTACGAGCAGTACTTC. This sequence encodes CSVGSSYEQYF. The chain couples TRBV29-1 to TRBJ2-7, with D tentatively TRBD2 (5 bases). V gave up 6 bases and J gave up 0 bases, with 6 bases separating them. The CDR3 totals 11 residues. Per germline, CDR1 SQVTM and CDR2 ANQGSEA.

The chain links TRBV5-1 to TRBJ2-2; 8 bases match TRBD2. The CDR3 extends over 18 amino acids. The junction had 15 bases not matched to a gene; V was cut back by 4 bases and J by 4 bases. Germline V CDR1 and CDR2: SGHRS, YFSETQ. CDR3 bases: TGCGCCAGCAGCGACCCGGGGGGGGCTAGCGGCGTCACCGGGGAGCTGTTTTTT. This translates into CASSDPGGASGVTGELFF.

This rearrangement joins TRBV6-2 or TRBV6-3 to TRBJ2-7; the match to TRBD1 covers 8 bases. Unmatched junction bases numbered 8, after V lost 6 bases and J lost 1 base. CDR3 length equals 15 residues. The V gene's germline CDR1 is MNHEY and CDR2 SVGEGT. Here the CDR3 reads CASSLLRGRSYEQYF. As DNA, the CDR3 is TGTGCCAGCAGCCTCCTCAGGGGGCGATCCTACGAGCAGTACTTC.

This rearrangement joins TRBV3-1 (or the pseudogene TRBV3-2) to TRBJ1-6; D remains ambiguous. V was trimmed by 5 bases and J by 5 bases, leaving 16 bases between them. This CDR3 has 16 residues. Germline CDR1 is LGHDT and CDR2 is YNNKEL (reference sequence). The CDR3 is CASSNGLPIHNSPLHF. The CDR3 nucleotides are TGTGCCAGCAGCAATGGCCTTCCCATTCATAATTCACCCCTCCACTTT.

CDR3 DNA sequence: TGCGCCAGCAGCCAAGACGTCAGACAGGGGGCGTACGAGCAGTACTTC. Its translation is CASSQDVRQGAYEQYF. This chain links TRBV4-1 with TRBJ2-7; 10 bases map to TRBD1. CDR1 is MGHRA and CDR2 is YSYEKL in the germline V gene. After removal of 0 bases from V and 4 bases from J, the junction contained 6 bases not matched to a gene. The CDR3 totals 16 residues.

The chain recombines TRBV7-3 with TRBJ1-1; 10 bases match TRBD1. The V gene end was trimmed by 4 bases and the J gene end by 3 bases; junction bases not matched to a gene: 5. This CDR3 is 15 amino acids long. The germline V gene encodes CDR1 SGHTA and CDR2 FQGTGA. The CDR3 bases are TGTGCCAGCAGCTATACCGGGACAGGGGACACTGAAGCTTTCTTT. Translated, it gives CASSYTGTGDTEAFF.

The chain is built from TRBV4-1 and TRBJ1-1; D may be TRBD1 (6 bases). The CDR3 sequence is 16 residues long. V shed 4 bases and J shed 1 base, with 16 bases lying between them. The germline V gene has CDR1 MGHRA and CDR2 YSYEKL. CDR3 in amino acids: CASSPLLRGGNTEAFF. The CDR3 region has the DNA TGCGCCAGCAGCCCACTTCTGAGGGGGGGGAACACTGAAGCTTTCTTT.

The rearrangement joins TRBV5-4 to TRBJ2-1; 9 bases map to TRBD2. The V gene end was trimmed by 4 bases and the J gene end by 9 bases; junction bases not matched to a gene: 5. The CDR3 has 13 residues. From germline, CDR1 is SGHNT and CDR2 YYREEE (reference sequence). CDR3 protein: CASSRGREGEQFF. For the CDR3, the DNA is TGTGCCAGCAGCCGGGGGCGGGAGGGTGAGCAGTTCTTC. The full variable domain, with the rest looked up from reference TRBV5-4 and TRBJ2-1, is ETGVTQSPTHLIKTRGQQVTLRCSSQSGHNTVSWYQQALGQGPQFIFQYYREEENGRGNFPPRFSGLQFPNYSSELNVNALELDDSALYLCASSRGREGEQFFGPGTRLTVL.

The gene calls are TRBV28 and TRBJ1-5; 8 bases fit TRBD1. With V trimmed by 1 base and J by 3 bases, 11 bases remained unmatched. In germline, CDR1 is MDHEN, CDR2 SYDVKM. This CDR3 has 18 residues. CDR3 sequence (DNA): TGTGCCAGCAGTTTATTGTGGGACAGGCAGCAGCCCAATCAGCCCCAGCATTTT. It codes for CASSLLWDRQQPNQPQHF.

This clone has just a few counts. The CDR3 region is CASYSGTGPGNTIYF. The CDR3 nucleotides read TGCGCCAGCTACTCCGGGACAGGACCCGGAAACACCATATATTTT. This chain connects TRBV10-2 to TRBJ1-3; 8 bases are a match to TRBD1. CDR1 is WSHSY and CDR2 is SAAADI in the germline V gene. The ends lost 8 bases at V and 4 bases at J; junction bases unmatched: 10. This CDR3 has 15 residues.

The rearrangement links TRBV30 to TRBJ1-3; a possible D gene is TRBD1 (6 bases). Germline V lookup: CDR1 GTSNPN, CDR2 SVGIG (reference sequence). The CDR3 sequence is 17 residues long. V shed 0 bases and J shed 0 bases, with 15 bases lying between them. CDR3 nucleotide sequence: TGTGCCTGGAGTGTACCGGGGGGCTCTCTCTCTGGAAACACCATATATTTT. It codes for CAWSVPGGSLSGNTIYF.

V is TRBV7-9 and J is TRBJ1-6, with unresolved D. Deletions cut 5 bases from V and 8 bases from J, with 16 bases between. The V gene's germline CDR1 is SEHNR and CDR2 FQNEAQ (reference sequence). The CDR3 has 15 amino acids. DNA for the CDR3: TGTGCCAGCAGCCGTGGGGAGGGCGGGCATTCACCCCTCCACTTT. It is translated as CASSRGEGGHSPLHF.

The V gene is TRBV7-3, the J gene TRBJ1-1, with D perhaps TRBD1 (5 bases). From germline, CDR1 is SGHTA and CDR2 FQGTGA. Trimming removed 3 bases at V and 4 bases at J, with 9 bases between. The CDR3 is made up of 13 amino acids. The CDR3 is CASSLRGRTEAFF. In DNA, the CDR3 is TGTGCCAGCAGCTTGCGGGGCCGCACTGAAGCTTTCTTT.

The gene calls are TRBV5-4 and TRBJ2-5; TRBD2 agrees at 7 bases. The junction had 1 base not matched to a gene; V was cut back by 4 bases and J by 1 base. The CDR3 sequence is 13 residues long. CDR1 SGHNT and CDR2 YYREEE come from the germline V gene (reference sequence). In DNA, the CDR3 is TGTGCCAGCAGCGGGACTACCCAAGAGACCCAGTACTTC. It translates to CASSGTTQETQYF. The full variable domain, in which reference TRBV5-4 and TRBJ2-5 provide the parts outside the CDR3, is ETGVTQSPTHLIKTRGQQVTLRCSSQSGHNTVSWYQQALGQGPQFIFQYYREEENGRGNFPPRFSGLQFPNYSSELNVNALELDDSALYLCASSGTTQETQYFGPGTRLLVL.

The rearrangement links TRBV13 to TRBJ2-7; 10 positions agree with TRBD2. V was pared by 5 bases and J by 2 bases, with 12 bases of the junction left unmatched. The CDR3 runs 17 residues. Germline V gives CDR1 PRHDT, CDR2 FYEKMQ (reference sequence). The CDR3 region is CASSDTKGLALTYEQYF. CDR3 coding DNA: TGTGCCAGCAGCGATACGAAGGGACTAGCGTTAACCTACGAGCAGTACTTC.

The V call is TRBV19, the J call TRBJ1-3; the D is unclear. V gave up 7 bases and J gave up 0 bases, with 4 bases separating them. Germline V lookup: CDR1 LNHDA, CDR2 SQIVND (reference sequence). The CDR3 totals 12 residues. CDR3 DNA sequence: TGTGCCAGTACGGGCTCTGGAAACACCATATATTTT. Amino acids: CASTGSGNTIYF.

This chain links TRBV11-2 with TRBJ2-7; a possible D gene is TRBD1 (6 bases). Germline V CDR1 and CDR2: SGHAT, FQNNGV. This CDR3 region has 14 residues. With 5 bases removed from V and 2 bases from J, the gap between germline ends came to 13 bases. The CDR3 here is CASSRDTKTYEQYF. DNA for the CDR3: TGTGCCAGCAGCAGGGACACCAAAACCTACGAGCAGTACTTC.

This clone was counted between two and nine times. The V gene is TRBV7-9, the J gene TRBJ2-7; possible D gene TRBD1, 6 bases. This CDR3 is 15 amino acids long. Germline V lookup: CDR1 SEHNR, CDR2 FQNEAQ (reference sequence). V was clipped by 3 bases and J by 2 bases, with 14 bases between them. CDR3 sequence reads: CASSFTRDMTYEQYF. CDR3 DNA sequence: TGTGCCAGCAGCTTCACCCGGGACATGACCTACGAGCAGTACTTC.

This chain's CDR3 is CASRPSGRAAGELFF. The CDR3 DNA reads as TGTGCCAGCAGACCTAGCGGGAGGGCCGCCGGGGAGCTGTTTTTT. This chain connects TRBV27 to TRBJ2-2, with TRBD2 matching 12 bases. J gave up 6 bases and V 6 bases, and 5 bases lay outside the gene matches. This CDR3 spans 15 amino acids. The germline CDR1 and CDR2 sequences are MNHEY and SMNVEV (reference sequence).

V is TRBV5-4 and J is TRBJ1-1, with D unclear. Germline CDR1 is SGHNT and CDR2 is YYREEE (reference sequence). V was trimmed by 4 bases and J by 1 base, leaving 11 bases between them. This CDR3 is built from 14 residues. CDR3 protein: CASSLQQPNTEAFF. Written as DNA, the CDR3 is TGTGCCAGCAGCCTACAACAGCCGAACACTGAAGCTTTCTTT.

This clone appeared a single time. CDR3 loop: CASSSTSGKLSYEQYF. The CDR3 coding sequence is TGTGCCAGCTCGTCTACTAGCGGGAAGCTTTCCTACGAGCAGTACTTC. The chain has TRBV18 and TRBJ2-7; 10 bases line up with TRBD2. The length of the CDR3 is 16 residues. The V gene's germline CDR1 is KGHSH and CDR2 LQKENI. Trimming took 6 bases from V and 1 from J; bases not matched to a gene: 9.

The genes are TRBV12-3 or TRBV12-4 and TRBJ1-1; D unclear. The CDR3 is 13 amino acids. Trimming took off 3 bases at V and 5 bases at J, with 10 bases between the two ends. The CDR3 DNA is TGTGCCAGCAGTTTGACTGGGAGAACTGAAGCTTTCTTT. This sequence encodes CASSLTGRTEAFF.

V usage is TRBV6-5 and J usage is TRBJ1-6, with D unclear. Deletions cut 3 bases from V and 9 bases from J, with 12 bases between. The CDR3 is made up of 14 amino acids. Germline assignment: CDR1 MNHEY and CDR2 SVGAGI. CDR3 protein: CASSYNRDGSPLHF. The CDR3 DNA follows: TGTGCCAGCAGTTATAATCGAGATGGTTCACCCCTCCACTTT.

This clone was detected a few times. The V call is TRBV6-1, the J call TRBJ1-2; no clear D gene. Per the germline V gene, CDR1 is MNHNS and CDR2 is SASEGT. This CDR3 spans 14 amino acids. Deletions cut 1 base from V and 3 bases from J, with 9 bases between. The CDR3 sequence is CASSEVEEYYGYTF. The CDR3 coding sequence is TGTGCCAGCAGTGAAGTAGAGGAGTACTATGGCTACACCTTC.